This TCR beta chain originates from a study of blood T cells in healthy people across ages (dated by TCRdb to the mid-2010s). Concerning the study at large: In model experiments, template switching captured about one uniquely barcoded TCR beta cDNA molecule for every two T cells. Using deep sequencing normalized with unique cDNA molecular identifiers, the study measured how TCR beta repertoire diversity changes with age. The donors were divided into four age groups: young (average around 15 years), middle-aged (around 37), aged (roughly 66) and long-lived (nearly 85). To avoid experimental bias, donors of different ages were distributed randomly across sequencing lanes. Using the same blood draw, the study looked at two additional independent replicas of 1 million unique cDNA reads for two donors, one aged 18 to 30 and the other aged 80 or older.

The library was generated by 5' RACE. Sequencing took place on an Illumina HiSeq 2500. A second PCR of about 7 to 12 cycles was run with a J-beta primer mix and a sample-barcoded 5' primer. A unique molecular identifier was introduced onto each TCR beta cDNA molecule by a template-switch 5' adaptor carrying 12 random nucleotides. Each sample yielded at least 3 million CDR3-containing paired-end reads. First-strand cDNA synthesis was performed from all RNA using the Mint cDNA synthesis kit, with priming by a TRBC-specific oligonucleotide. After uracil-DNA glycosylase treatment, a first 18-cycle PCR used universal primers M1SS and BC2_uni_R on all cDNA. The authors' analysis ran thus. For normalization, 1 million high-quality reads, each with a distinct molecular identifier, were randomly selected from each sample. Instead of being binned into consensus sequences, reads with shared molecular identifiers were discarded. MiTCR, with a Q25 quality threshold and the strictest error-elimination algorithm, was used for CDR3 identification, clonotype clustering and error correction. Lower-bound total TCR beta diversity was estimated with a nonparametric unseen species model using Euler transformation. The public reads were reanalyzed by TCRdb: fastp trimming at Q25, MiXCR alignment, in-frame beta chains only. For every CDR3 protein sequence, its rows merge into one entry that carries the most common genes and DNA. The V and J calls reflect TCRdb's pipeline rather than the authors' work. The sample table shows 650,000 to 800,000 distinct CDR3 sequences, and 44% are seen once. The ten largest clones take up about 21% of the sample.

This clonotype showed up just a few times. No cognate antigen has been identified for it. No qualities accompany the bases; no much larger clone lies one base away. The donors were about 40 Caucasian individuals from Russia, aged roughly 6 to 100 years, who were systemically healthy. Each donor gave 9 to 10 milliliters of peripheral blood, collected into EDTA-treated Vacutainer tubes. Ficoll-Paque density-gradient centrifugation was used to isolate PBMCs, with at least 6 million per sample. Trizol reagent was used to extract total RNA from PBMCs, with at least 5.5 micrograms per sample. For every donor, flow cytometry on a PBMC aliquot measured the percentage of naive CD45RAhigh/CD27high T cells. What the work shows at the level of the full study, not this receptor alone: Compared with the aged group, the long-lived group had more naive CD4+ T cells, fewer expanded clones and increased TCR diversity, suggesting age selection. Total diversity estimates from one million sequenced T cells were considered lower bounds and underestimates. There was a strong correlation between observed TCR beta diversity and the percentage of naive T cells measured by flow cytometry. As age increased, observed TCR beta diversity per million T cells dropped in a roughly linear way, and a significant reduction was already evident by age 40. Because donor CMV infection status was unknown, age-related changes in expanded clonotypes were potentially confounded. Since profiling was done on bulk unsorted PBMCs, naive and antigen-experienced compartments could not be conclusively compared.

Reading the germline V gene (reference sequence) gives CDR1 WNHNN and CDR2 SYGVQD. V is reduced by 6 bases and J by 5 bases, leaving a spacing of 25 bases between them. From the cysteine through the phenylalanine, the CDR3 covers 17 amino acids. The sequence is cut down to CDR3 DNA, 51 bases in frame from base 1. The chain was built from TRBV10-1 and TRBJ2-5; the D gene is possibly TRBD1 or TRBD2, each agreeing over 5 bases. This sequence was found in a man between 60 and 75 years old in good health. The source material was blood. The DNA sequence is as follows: TGCGCCAGCAGCCGACTCGAGAGTGGGGGTTTTAGGGAGACCCAGTACTTC. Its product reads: CASSRLESGGFRETQYF.